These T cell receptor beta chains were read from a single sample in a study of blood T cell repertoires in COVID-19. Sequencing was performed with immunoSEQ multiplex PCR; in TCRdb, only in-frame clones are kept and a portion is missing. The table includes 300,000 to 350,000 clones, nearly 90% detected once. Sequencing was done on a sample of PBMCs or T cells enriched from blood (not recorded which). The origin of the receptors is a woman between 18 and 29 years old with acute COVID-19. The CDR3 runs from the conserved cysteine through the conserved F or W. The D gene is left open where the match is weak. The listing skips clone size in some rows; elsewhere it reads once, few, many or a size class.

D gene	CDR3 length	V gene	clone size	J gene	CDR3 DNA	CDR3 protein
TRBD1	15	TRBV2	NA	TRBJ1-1	TGTGCCAGCAGTGAGCTAGGGGGCGCGGGCACTGAAGCTTTCTTT	CASSELGGAGTEAFF
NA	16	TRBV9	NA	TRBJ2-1	TGTGCCAGCAGCGTAGATGGGGGCCAGCCGTACAATGAGCAGTTCTTC	CASSVDGGQPYNEQFF
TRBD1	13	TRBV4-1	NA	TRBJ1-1	TGCGCCAGCAGAGGGGACAGTCGGACTGAAGCTTTCTTT	CASRGDSRTEAFF
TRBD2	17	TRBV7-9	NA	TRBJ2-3	TGTGCCAGCAGCTTGCAAAGCTTAGCGGGGTTCACAGATACGCAGTATTTT	CASSLQSLAGFTDTQYF
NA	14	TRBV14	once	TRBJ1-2	TGTGCCAGCAGCCACGATCCGAGGGACTATGGCTACACCTTC	CASSHDPRDYGYTF
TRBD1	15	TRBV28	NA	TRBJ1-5	TGTGCCAGCATCACAGAGGGACAGGGGACGCAGCCCCAGCATTTT	CASITEGQGTQPQHF
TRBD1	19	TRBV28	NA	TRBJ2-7	TGTGCCAGCAGTACCAGGAACCGGGACAGGGTCCTGAGCTCCTACGAGCAGTACTTC	CASSTRNRDRVLSSYEQYF
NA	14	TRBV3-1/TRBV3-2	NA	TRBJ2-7	TGTGCCAGCAGCCAAGGTGACAGTTCCTACGAGCAGTACTTC	CASSQGDSSYEQYF
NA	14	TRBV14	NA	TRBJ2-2	TGTGCCAGCAGCCAAGGCGGGATTACCGGGGAGCTGTTTTTT	CASSQGGITGELFF
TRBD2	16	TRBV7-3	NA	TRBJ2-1	TGTGCCAGCAGCTTAATGGCTAGCGGGGCCTACAATGAGCAGTTCTTC	CASSLMASGAYNEQFF
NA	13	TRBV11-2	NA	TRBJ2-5	TGTGCCAGCAGCAATCCCAACACGGAGACCCAGTACTTC	CASSNPNTETQYF
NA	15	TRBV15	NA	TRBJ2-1	TGTGCCACCAGCCGCGAGTGGACTTCCTCCAATGAGCAGTTCTTC	CATSREWTSSNEQFF
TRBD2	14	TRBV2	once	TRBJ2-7	TGTGCCAGCAGTGTGAGCGGGGCCGACTACGAGCAGTACTTC	CASSVSGADYEQYF
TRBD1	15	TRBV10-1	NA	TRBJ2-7	TGCGCCAGCAGTGAGGGGGGACAGGGGGTGTACGAGCAGTACTTC	CASSEGGQGVYEQYF
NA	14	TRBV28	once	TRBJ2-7	TGTGCCAGCAGTTATAGTGGTAGCTCCTACGAGCAGTACTTC	CASSYSGSSYEQYF
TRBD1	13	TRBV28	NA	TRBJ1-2	TGTGCCAGCAGTTGGGGACAGGGGTTCGGCTACACCTTC	CASSWGQGFGYTF
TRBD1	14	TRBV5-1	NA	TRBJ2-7	TGCGCCAGCAGACCTCAGGGGGCAACCTACGAGCAGTACTTC	CASRPQGATYEQYF
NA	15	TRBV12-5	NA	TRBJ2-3	TGTGCTAGTGCCCTCTCGCCGGCAGGGCCAGATACGCAGTATTTT	CASALSPAGPDTQYF
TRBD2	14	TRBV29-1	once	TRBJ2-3	TGCAGCGTTGGTACTAGCGGAAGCACAGATACGCAGTATTTT	CSVGTSGSTDTQYF
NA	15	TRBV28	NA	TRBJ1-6	TGTGCCAGCAGCGGGGGGGGTGGTTATAATTCACCCCTCCACTTT	CASSGGGGYNSPLHF
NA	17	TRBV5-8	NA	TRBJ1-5	TGTGCCAGCAGCAAAGGGGAGGCCCCCTCGAGCAATCAGCCCCAGCATTTT	CASSKGEAPSSNQPQHF
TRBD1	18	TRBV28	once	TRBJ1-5	TGTGCCAGCAGTTCACCGGGACAGGTGATGTATAGCAATCAGCCCCAGCATTTT	CASSSPGQVMYSNQPQHF
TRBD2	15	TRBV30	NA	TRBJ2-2	TGTGCCTGGAGTGTTACGGAGCGGGAACCCGGGGAGCTGTTTTTT	CAWSVTEREPGELFF
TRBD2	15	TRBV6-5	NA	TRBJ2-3	TGTGCCAGCAGTTACCAGGCGGGAGTAGCAGATACGCAGTATTTT	CASSYQAGVADTQYF
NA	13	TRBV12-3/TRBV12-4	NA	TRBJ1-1	TGTGCCAGCATCTTGACAGGGAACACTGAAGCTTTCTTT	CASILTGNTEAFF
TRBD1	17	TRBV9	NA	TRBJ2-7	TGTGCCAGCAGCCCCGGTGGGACAGGGGTAAGTTCCTACGAGCAGTACTTC	CASSPGGTGVSSYEQYF
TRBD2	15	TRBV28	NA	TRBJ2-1	TGTGCCAGCAGTTTCGGGGAGGGCCGGTACAATGAGCAGTTCTTC	CASSFGEGRYNEQFF
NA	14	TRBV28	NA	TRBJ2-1	TGTGCCAGCATCAGGGGTGGGTCCTACAATGAGCAGTTCTTC	CASIRGGSYNEQFF
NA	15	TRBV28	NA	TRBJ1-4	TGTGCCAGCAGTTCCGGAGCCGCAACTAATGAAAAACTGTTTTTT	CASSSGAATNEKLFF
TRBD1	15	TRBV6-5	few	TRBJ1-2	TGTGCCAGCAGTAACCCCGGGACAGGGAGCTATGGCTACACCTTC	CASSNPGTGSYGYTF